This TCR beta chain was observed in a study of graft-versus-host responses after intestinal transplantation. Looked up from germline, CDR1 is SGHRS and CDR2 is YFSETQ. Trimming at V came to 0 bases and at J to 4 bases, leaving 2 bases not matched to a gene. The CDR3 has 15 residues. To note about this clone: Its antigen is unknown.

Some clones are missing from TCRdb's copy, which holds only in-frame ones; the method was immunoSEQ multiplex PCR. The sample gives over 100,000 clones, around nine tenths of which show up once; 0.23% is in the top ten. The chain carries TRBV5-1 and TRBJ2-1; the match to TRBD2 covers 9 bases. The receptor was isolated from a human donor who was the organ donor for an intestinal transplant. The starting material was unstimulated CD4+ T cells sorted from spleen or lymph node cells, obtained before transplant. The CDR3 region has the DNA TGCGCCAGCAGCTTGGGACTAGCGGAGTACAATGAGCAGTTCTTC. It translates to CASSLGLAEYNEQFF. The full variable domain, rest sourced from reference TRBV5-1 and TRBJ2-1, is KAGVTQTPRYLIKTRGQQVTLSCSPISGHRSVSWYQQTPGQGLQFLFEYFSETQRNKGNFPGRFSGRQFSNSRSEMNVSTLELGDSALYLCASSLGLAEYNEQFFGPGTRLTVL.